This T cell receptor (beta chain) was captured by sequencing in a study of cytomegalovirus exposure and HLA in healthy donors. Broader study findings: A few chains linked to CMV were shown in vitro to be specific for CMV antigens. The study flagged around 150 TCR beta chains as cytomegalovirus-associated.

Data came from immunoSEQ multiplex PCR; TCRdb stores just in-frame clones and leaves some out. The sample yields 120,000 or so clones, about 88% seen once. With regard to this clone: Its target is not known.

The sequencing sample was made of PBMCs. The source of this sequence is a man in his late teens or twenties in good health and CMV-seropositive.

CDR3 DNA: TGTGCCAGCAGCCTCCTTACCCCCAGGGGCGGGAATCAGCCCCAGCATTTT. This gives the protein CASSLLTPRGGNQPQHF. V and J are TRBV28 and TRBJ1-5, with a tentative D call TRBD1 (6 bases). This CDR3 comprises 17 residues. The germline CDR1 and CDR2 sequences are MDHEN and SYDVKM. Trimming pared 6 bases from V and 4 bases from J, leaving 22 bases between. Drawing the rest from reference TRBV28 and TRBJ1-5, the complete variable domain is DVKVTQSSRYLVKRTGEKVFLECVQDMDHENMFWYRQDPGLGLRLIYFSYDVKMKEKGDIPEGYSVSREKKERFSLILESASTNQTSMYLCASSLLTPRGGNQPQHFGDGTRLSIL.